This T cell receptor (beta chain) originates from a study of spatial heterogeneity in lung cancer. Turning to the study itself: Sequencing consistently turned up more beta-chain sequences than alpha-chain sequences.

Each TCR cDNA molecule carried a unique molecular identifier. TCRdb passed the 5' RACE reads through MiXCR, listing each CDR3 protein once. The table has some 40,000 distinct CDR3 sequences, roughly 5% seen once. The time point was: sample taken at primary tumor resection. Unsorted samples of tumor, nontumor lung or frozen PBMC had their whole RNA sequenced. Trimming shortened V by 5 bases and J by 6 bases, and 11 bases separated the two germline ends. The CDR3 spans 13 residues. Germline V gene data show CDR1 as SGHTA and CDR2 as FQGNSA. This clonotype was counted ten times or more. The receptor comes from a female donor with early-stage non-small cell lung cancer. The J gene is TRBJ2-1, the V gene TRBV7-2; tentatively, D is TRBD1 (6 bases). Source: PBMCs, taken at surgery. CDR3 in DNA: TGTGCCAGCAGCCAAGGACAGTTCAATGAGCAGTTCTTC. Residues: CASSQGQFNEQFF.